These T cell receptor beta chains were read from a single sample in a study of shared clonotypes between healthy human individuals. Profiling relied on immunoSEQ multiplex PCR, and the TCRdb table lists in-frame clones only, not all of them. The sample records more than 2,000,000 clones, around 94% being singletons. Sequences were obtained from naive CD4+ T cells sorted from blood. The receptor set was obtained from a young man in good health. CDR3s include the opening cysteine and the closing phenylalanine or tryptophan. Fields, in order: V gene, D gene, CDR3 protein. D genes are given only for firm matches.

v_gene: TRBV4-1; d_gene: .; CDR3aa: CASSPRGDFNYGYTF
v_gene: TRBV28; d_gene: .; CDR3aa: CASTNKYEQYF
v_gene: TRBV18; d_gene: .; CDR3aa: CASSPPERRYEQYF
v_gene: TRBV7-2; d_gene: .; CDR3aa: CASSLLRPGGPTGELFF
v_gene: TRBV7-9; d_gene: .; CDR3aa: CASSLRGGTGVSEQYF
v_gene: TRBV5-4; d_gene: TRBD2; CDR3aa: CASSLRLAGQETQYF
v_gene: TRBV7-8; d_gene: TRBD2; CDR3aa: CASSLGAGGRTGELFF
v_gene: TRBV11-2; d_gene: .; CDR3aa: CASSPSTLRTDTQYF
v_gene: TRBV5-1; d_gene: TRBD1; CDR3aa: CASSPMTGEDYGYTF
v_gene: TRBV7-9; d_gene: TRBD1; CDR3aa: CASSFSGQGQQPQHF
v_gene: TRBV6-5; d_gene: TRBD2; CDR3aa: CASSLAGGPMSSQYF
v_gene: TRBV5-6; d_gene: .; CDR3aa: CASSLDPPAYNEQFF
v_gene: TRBV28; d_gene: TRBD1; CDR3aa: CASSLRRQGEGTNYGYTF